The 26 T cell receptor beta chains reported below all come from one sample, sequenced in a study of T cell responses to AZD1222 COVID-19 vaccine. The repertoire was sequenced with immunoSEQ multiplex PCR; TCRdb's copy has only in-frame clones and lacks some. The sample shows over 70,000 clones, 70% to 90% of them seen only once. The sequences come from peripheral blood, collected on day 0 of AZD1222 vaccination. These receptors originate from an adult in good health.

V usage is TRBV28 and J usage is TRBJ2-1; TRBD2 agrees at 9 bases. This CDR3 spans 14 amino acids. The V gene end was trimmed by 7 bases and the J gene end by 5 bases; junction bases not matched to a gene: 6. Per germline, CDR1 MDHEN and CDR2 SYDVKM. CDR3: CASKKLAGDNEQFF. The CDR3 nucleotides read TGTGCCAGCAAAAAACTAGCGGGCGACAATGAGCAGTTCTTC. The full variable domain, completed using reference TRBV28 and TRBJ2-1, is DVKVTQSSRYLVKRTGEKVFLECVQDMDHENMFWYRQDPGLGLRLIYFSYDVKMKEKGDIPEGYSVSREKKERFSLILESASTNQTSMYLCASKKLAGDNEQFFGPGTRLTVL.

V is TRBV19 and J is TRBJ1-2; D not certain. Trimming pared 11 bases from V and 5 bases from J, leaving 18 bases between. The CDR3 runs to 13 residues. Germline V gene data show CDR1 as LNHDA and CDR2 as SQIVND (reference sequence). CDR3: CAGSRKDRYGYTF. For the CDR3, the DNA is TGTGCCGGGAGTAGGAAGGATCGATATGGCTACACCTTC.

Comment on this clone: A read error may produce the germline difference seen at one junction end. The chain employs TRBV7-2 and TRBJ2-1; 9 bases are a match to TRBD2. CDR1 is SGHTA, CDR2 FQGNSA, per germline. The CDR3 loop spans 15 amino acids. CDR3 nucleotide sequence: TGTGCCAGCAGCATAGCGGGAGATTCTTACAATGAGCAGTTCTTC. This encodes CASSIAGDSYNEQFF. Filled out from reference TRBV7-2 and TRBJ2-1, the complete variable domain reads GAGVSQSPSNKVTEKGKDVELRCDPISGHTALYWYRQSLGQGLEFLIYFQGNSAPDKSGLPSDRFSAERTGGSVSTLTIQRTQQEDSAVYLCASSIAGDSYNEQFFGPGTRLTVL.

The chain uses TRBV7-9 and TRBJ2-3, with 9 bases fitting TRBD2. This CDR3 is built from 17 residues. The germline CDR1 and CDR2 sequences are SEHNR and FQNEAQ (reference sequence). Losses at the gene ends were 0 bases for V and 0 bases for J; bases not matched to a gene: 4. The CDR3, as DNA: TGTGCCAGCAGCTTAGCTTCTAGCGGGACTAGCACAGATACGCAGTATTTT. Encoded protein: CASSLASSGTSTDTQYF.

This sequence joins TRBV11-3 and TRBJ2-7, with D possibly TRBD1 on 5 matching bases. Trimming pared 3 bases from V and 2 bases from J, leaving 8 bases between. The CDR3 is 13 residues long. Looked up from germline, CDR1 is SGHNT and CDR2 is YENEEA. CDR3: CASSLTETYEQYF. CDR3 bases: TGTGCCAGCAGCTTGACAGAGACCTACGAGCAGTACTTC.

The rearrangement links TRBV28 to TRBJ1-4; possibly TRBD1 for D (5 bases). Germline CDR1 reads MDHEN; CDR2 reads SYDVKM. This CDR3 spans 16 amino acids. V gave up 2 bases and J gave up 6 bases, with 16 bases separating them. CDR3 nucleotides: TGTGCCAGCAGTTTAGCGACCTGGGGGAGCCATGAAAAACTGTTTTTT. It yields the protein CASSLATWGSHEKLFF.

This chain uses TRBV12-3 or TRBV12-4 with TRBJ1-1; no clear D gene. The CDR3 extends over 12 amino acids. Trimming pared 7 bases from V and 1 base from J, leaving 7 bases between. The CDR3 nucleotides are TGTGCCAGCAAGTTGGAGAACACTGAAGCTTTCTTT. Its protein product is CASKLENTEAFF.

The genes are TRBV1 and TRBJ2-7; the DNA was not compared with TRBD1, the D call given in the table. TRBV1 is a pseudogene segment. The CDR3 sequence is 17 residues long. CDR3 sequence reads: CTSSQAPPTGAYTEQYF. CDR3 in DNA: TGCACCAGCAGCCAAGCTCCCCCCACAGGAGCCTATACCGAGCAGTACTTC.

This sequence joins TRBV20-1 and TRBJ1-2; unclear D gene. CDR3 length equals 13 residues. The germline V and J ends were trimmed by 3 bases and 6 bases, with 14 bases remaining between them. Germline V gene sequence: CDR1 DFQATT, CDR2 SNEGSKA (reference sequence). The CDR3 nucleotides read TGCAGTGCTAGTCCCGGGCCTGGAGATGGCTACACCTTC. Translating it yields CSASPGPGDGYTF.

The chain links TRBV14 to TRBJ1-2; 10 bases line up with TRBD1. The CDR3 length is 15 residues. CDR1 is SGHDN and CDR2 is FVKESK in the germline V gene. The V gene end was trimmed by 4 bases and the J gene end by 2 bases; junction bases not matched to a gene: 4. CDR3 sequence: CASSPRGQGNYGYTF. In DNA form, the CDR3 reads TGTGCCAGCAGCCCAAGGGGACAGGGGAACTATGGCTACACCTTC.

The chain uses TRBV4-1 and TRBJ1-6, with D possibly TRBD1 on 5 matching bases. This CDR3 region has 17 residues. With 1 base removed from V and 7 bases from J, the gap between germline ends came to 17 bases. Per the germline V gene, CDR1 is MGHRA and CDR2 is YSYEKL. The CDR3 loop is CASSQGRARGANSPLHF. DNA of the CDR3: TGCGCCAGCAGCCAAGGACGGGCGAGGGGCGCGAATTCACCCCTCCACTTT.

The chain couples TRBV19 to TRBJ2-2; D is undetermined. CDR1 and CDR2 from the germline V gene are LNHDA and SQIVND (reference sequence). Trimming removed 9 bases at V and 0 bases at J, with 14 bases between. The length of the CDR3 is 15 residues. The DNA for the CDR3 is TGTGCCAGGAAAAAGAGCTTTTCGAACACCGGGGAGCTGTTTTTT. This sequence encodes CARKKSFSNTGELFF.

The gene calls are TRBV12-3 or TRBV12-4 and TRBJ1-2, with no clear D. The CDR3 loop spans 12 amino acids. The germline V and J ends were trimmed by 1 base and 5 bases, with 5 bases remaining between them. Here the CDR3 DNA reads TGTGCCAGCAGTTTAGGACCGTATGGCTACACCTTC. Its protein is CASSLGPYGYTF.

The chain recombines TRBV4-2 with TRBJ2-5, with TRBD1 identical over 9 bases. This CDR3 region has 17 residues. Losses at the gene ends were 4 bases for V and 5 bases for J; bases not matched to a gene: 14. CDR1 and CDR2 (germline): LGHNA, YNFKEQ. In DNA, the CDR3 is TGTGCCAGCAGCCCAGAGCGTCGGGGACAGGGACTTGAGACCCAGTACTTC. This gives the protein CASSPERRGQGLETQYF.

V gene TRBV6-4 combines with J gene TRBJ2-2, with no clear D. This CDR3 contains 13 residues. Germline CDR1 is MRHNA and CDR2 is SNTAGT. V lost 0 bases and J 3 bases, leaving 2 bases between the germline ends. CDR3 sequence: CASSDSDTGELFF. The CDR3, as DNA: TGTGCCAGCAGTGACTCAGACACCGGGGAGCTGTTTTTT.

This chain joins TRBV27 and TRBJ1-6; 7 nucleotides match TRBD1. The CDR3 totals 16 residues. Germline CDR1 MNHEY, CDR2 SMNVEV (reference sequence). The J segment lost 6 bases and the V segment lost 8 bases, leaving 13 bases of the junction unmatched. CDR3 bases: TGTGCCAGCGGTGAACCTGGGACAGCGAGTAATTCACCCCTCCACTTT. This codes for CASGEPGTASNSPLHF.

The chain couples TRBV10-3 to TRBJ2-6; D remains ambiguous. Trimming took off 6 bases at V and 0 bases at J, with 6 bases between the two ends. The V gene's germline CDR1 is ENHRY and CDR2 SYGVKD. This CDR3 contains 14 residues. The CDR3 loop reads CAISRFSGANVLTF. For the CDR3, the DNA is TGTGCCATCAGCCGGTTCTCTGGGGCCAACGTCCTGACTTTC.

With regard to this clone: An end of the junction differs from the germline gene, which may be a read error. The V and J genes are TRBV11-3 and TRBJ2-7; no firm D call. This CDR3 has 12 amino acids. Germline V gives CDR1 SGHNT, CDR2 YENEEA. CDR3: CASSYGPTLMNF. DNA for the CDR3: TGTGCCAGCAGCTACGGACCGACCCTGATGAACTTC.

The CDR3 loop is CASSGPGQIGYGYTF. The CDR3 DNA sequence: TGTGCCAGCAGCGGACCGGGACAGATTGGATATGGCTACACCTTC. This rearrangement joins TRBV9 to TRBJ1-2; 7 nucleotides align to TRBD1. Germline CDR1 is SGDLS and CDR2 is YYNGEE. CDR3 size: 15 residues. The J segment lost 5 bases and the V segment lost 3 bases, leaving 10 bases of the junction unmatched.

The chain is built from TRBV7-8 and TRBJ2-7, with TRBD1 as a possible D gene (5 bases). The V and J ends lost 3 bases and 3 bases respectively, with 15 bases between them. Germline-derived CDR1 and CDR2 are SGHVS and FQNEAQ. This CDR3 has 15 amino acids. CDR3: CASSLGLPGVYEQYF. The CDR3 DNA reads TGTGCCAGCAGCTTGGGGCTCCCGGGTGTCTACGAGCAGTACTTC.

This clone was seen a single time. The CDR3 bases are TGTGCCAGTTCCCGGGACAGCTATAGCAATCAGCCCCAGCATTTT. This sequence encodes CASSRDSYSNQPQHF. V gene TRBV19 combines with J gene TRBJ1-5; 7 positions agree with TRBD1. With 8 bases clipped from V and 0 bases from J, the junction kept 7 bases outside the gene matches. Looked up from germline, CDR1 is LNHDA and CDR2 is SQIVND (reference sequence). The CDR3 is made up of 15 amino acids.

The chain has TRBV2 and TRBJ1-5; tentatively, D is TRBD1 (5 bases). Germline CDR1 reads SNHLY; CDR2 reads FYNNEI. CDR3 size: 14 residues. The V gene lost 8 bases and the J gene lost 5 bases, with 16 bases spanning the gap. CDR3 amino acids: CASSLRGEDQPQHF. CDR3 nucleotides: TGTGCCAGCTCGCTGAGGGGTGAGGATCAGCCCCAGCATTTT.

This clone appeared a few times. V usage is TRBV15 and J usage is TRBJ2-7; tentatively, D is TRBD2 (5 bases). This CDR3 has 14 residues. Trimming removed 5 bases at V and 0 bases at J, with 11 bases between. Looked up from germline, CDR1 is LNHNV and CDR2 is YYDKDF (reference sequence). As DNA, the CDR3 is TGTGCCACCAGCGCGAGTACTAGCTCCTACGAGCAGTACTTC. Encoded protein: CATSASTSSYEQYF.

CDR3 loop: CAVVSNTGELFF. The DNA of the CDR3 is TGTGCCGTTGTCTCGAACACCGGGGAGCTGTTTTTT. This rearrangement joins TRBV6-5 to TRBJ2-2; D not certain. V lost 11 bases and J lost 0, with 7 bases in between. There are 12 residues in the CDR3. Germline loops: CDR1 MNHEY, CDR2 SVGAGI.

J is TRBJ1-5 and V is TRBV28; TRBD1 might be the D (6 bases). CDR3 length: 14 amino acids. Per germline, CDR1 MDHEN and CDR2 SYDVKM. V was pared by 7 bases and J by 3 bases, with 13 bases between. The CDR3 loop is CASNVGDNNQPQHF. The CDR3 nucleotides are TGTGCCAGCAACGTGGGGGACAACAATCAGCCCCAGCATTTT.

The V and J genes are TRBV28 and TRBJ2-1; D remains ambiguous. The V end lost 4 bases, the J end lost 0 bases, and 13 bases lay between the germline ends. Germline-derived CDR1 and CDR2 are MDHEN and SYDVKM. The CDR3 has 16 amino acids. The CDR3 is CASSSASESSYNEQFF. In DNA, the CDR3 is TGTGCCAGCAGTTCGGCTTCGGAGAGCTCCTACAATGAGCAGTTCTTC.